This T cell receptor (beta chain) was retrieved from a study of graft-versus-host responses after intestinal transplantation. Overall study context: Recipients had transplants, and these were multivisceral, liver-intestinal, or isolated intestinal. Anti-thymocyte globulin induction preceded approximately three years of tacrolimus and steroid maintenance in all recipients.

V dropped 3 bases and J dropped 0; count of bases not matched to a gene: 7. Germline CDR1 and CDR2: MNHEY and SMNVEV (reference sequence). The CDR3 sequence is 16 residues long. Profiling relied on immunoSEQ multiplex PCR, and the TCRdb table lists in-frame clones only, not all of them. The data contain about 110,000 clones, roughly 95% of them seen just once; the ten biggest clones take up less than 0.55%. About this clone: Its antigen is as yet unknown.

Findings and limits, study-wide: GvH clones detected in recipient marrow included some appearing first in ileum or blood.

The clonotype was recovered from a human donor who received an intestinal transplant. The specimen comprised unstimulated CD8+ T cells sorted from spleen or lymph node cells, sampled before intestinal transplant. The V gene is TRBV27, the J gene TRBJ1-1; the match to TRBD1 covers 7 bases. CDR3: CASSLAGTVMNTEAFF. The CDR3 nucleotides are TGTGCCAGCAGTTTGGCCGGGACAGTCATGAACACTGAAGCTTTCTTT.